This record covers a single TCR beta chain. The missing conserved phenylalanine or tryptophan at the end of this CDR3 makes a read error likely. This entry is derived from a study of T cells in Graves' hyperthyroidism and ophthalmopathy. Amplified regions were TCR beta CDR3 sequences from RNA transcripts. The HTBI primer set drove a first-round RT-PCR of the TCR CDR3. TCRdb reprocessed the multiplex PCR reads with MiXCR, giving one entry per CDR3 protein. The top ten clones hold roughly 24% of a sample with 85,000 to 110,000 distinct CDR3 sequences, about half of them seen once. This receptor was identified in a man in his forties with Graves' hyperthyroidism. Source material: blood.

The CDR3 sequence: CASSGRVNTEAFL. The CDR3 nucleotides read TGTGCCAGCAGCGGGAGGGTGAACACTGAAGCTTTCCTT. The chain couples TRBV2 to TRBJ1-1; the D is unclear. The V end lost 6 bases, the J end lost 0 bases, and 8 bases lay between the germline ends. CDR1 is SNHLY and CDR2 is FYNNEI in the germline V gene. The CDR3 consists of 13 residues.